This TCR beta chain came from a study of OX40 agonist ivuxolimab in advanced cancers. Whole-study results and caveats: It was also the case that some nonresponders had low normalized T-cell clonal expansion.

The assay was immunoSEQ multiplex PCR, and TCRdb's table has in-frame clones only and misses some. The table includes about 66,000 clones, 75% to 90% detected once. A remark on this clone: Antigen specificity is unknown.

This CDR3 has 14 amino acids. Trimming left V 0 bases short and J 7 bases short, with 12 bases between. CDR1 is MGHRA, CDR2 YSYEKL, per germline. Specimen: CD4+ or CD8+ T cells sorted from blood, collected in a trial of the OX40 agonist ivuxolimab. This TCR was sampled from an adult with an advanced solid tumor such as melanoma, head and neck, liver or kidney cancer. The gene calls are TRBV4-1 and TRBJ1-1; D gene uncertain. CDR3 sequence: CASSQDSGRGEAFF. The CDR3 bases are TGCGCCAGCAGCCAAGATTCTGGCCGGGGTGAAGCTTTCTTT.